The next 28 T cell receptor beta chains were all read from a single sample in a study of T cells in women clearing cervical HPV infection. Some clones are missing from TCRdb's copy, which holds only in-frame ones; the method was immunoSEQ multiplex PCR. The sample includes tens of thousands of clones. Sequences were obtained from blood buffy coat. The source is a woman between 18 and 75 years old with a cervical HPV16 infection that either progressed to CIN3+ or cleared (not recorded which).

This clone counts as medium-sized (0.01 to 0.1%) by frequency. The CDR3 end falls 3 residues outside the read, so it is completed with the germline J gene. The chain recombines TRBV19 with TRBJ2-1; D is undetermined. V was trimmed by 5 bases and J by 6 bases, leaving 14 bases between them. The length of the CDR3 is 14 residues. Per germline, CDR1 LNHDA and CDR2 SQIVND (reference sequence). The sequenced CDR3 bases are TGTGCCAGTAGTGGAAGGGCTGGTTCCAATGAG. Protein product: CASSGRAGSNE. The full CDR3 is CASSGRAGSNEQFF.

For this clone: The CDR3 end is not reached by the read, which stops 3 residues before it; the germline J gene fills it in. The chain combines TRBV6-2 or TRBV6-3 with TRBJ1-2; D gene ambiguous. The germline gives CDR1 MNHEY, CDR2 SVGEGT. This CDR3 is 17 amino acids long. Partial CDR3 DNA: TGTGCCAGCAGTTCCGGGCCTGCAAACCTAGCCAAAAACATC. Translating it yields CASSSGPANLAKNI. The complete CDR3 reads CASSSGPANLAKNIYTF.

With respect to this clone: The CDR3 end lies 3 residues beyond the end of the read and is filled in from the germline J gene. V gene TRBV18 combines with J gene TRBJ1-2, with TRBD1 matching over 8 bases. The CDR3 loop spans 15 amino acids. Germline CDR1 KGHSH, CDR2 LQKENI. The DNA read from the CDR3 is TGTGCCAGCTCACCCGGACAGGGACACACAGATACC. Protein product: CASSPGQGHTDT. The CDR3 in its entirety is CASSPGQGHTDTYTF.

For this clone: The sequence runs out 3 residues before the end of the CDR3; the remainder is reconstructed from the germline J gene. The V call is TRBV20-1, the J call TRBJ1-6; tentative D call: TRBD1 (5 bases). Between the trimmed V and J ends, which lost 3 bases and 8 bases, there was a span of 14 bases. The CDR3 runs 14 residues. Germline CDR1 and CDR2: DFQATT and SNEGSKA (reference sequence). CDR3 sequence: CSAREGSGDSPLHF. The sequenced CDR3 bases are TGCAGTGCTAGGGAGGGGAGTGGTGATTCACCC.

With respect to this clone: Read data end 3 residues before the CDR3 end; the end is taken from the germline J gene. The chain joins TRBV6-1 to TRBJ2-2; D unclear. The CDR3 has 15 residues. Germline-derived CDR1 and CDR2 are MNHNS and SASEGT. Trimming pared 4 bases from V and 1 base from J, leaving 10 bases between. CDR3 DNA, as far as it was read: TGTGCCAGCAGTGCGCGACAAATGAACACCGGGGAG. It encodes CASSARQMNTGE. The complete CDR3 sequence is CASSARQMNTGELFF.

In the case of this clone: The CDR3 end falls 3 residues outside the read, so it is completed with the germline J gene. The chain employs TRBV10-1 and TRBJ2-7, with TRBD2 matching over 8 bases. CDR3 size: 15 residues. Per germline, CDR1 WNHNN and CDR2 SYGVQD (reference sequence). Germline trimming cut 2 bases from V and 5 bases from J; bases unmatched to any gene: 8. CDR3 amino acids: CASSEGTRGSDEQYF. CDR3 bases read: TGCGCCAGCAGTGAGGGGACTAGAGGTTCGGACGAG.

As concerns this clone: Sequencing ends 3 residues short of the CDR3 end; the germline J gene provides the rest. The V call is TRBV2, the J call TRBJ2-1; no definite D call. Trimming removed 2 bases from V and 7 bases from J, with 6 bases in between. The CDR3 loop spans 12 amino acids. Germline assignment: CDR1 SNHLY and CDR2 FYNNEI. CDR3 DNA, as far as it was read: TGTGCCAGCAGTGAAATCGGGAATGAG. It specifies CASSEIGNE. In full, the CDR3 reads CASSEIGNEQFF.

In the case of this clone: The DNA ends 3 residues before the CDR3 does, and the rest of the CDR3 is filled in from the germline J gene. The genes are TRBV4-1 and TRBJ1-6; maybe TRBD1 (6 bases). CDR3 length: 17 residues. V was trimmed by 1 base and J by 8 bases, leaving 18 bases between them. Per the germline V gene, CDR1 is MGHRA and CDR2 is YSYEKL. The CDR3 sequence: CASSQGGQGRRDSPLHF. The CDR3 DNA, read in part, is TGCGCCAGCAGCCAAGGGGGGCAGGGGAGAAGAGATTCACCC.

As concerns this clone: Read sequence stops 3 residues before the CDR3 end, and the germline J gene provides the missing end. The rearrangement joins TRBV5-3 to TRBJ1-4; perhaps TRBD1 as D (5 bases). TRBV5-3 is classed as an ORF, of uncertain function. V was clipped by 6 bases and J by 5 bases, with 23 bases between them. This CDR3 region has 17 residues. The CDR3 loop is CARKDEEGCGENEKLFF. Incomplete CDR3 DNA: TGTGCCAGAAAAGACGAGGAGGGGTGCGGGGAAAATGAAAAA.

Note on this clone: The read comes to an end 3 residues before the CDR3 does, leaving the germline J gene to fill in the end. V gene TRBV16 combines with J gene TRBJ1-2; 7 bases are a match to TRBD1. In germline, CDR1 is KGHSY, CDR2 FQNENV. The V and J ends lost 3 bases and 5 bases, in that order; junction bases with no gene match: 3. The CDR3 has 13 residues. CDR3 residues: CASSHGTDYGYTF. The sequenced part of the CDR3 DNA is TGTGCCAGCAGCCATGGGACAGATTATGGC.

Concerning this clone itself: The read stops 3 residues short of the end of the CDR3; the missing end is completed from the germline J gene. The V gene is TRBV2, the J gene TRBJ1-5, with TRBD1 matching 9 bases. This CDR3 is 12 amino acids long. Germline CDR1 reads SNHLY; CDR2 reads FYNNEI. After removal of 6 bases from V and 8 bases from J, the junction contained 2 bases not matched to a gene. Partial CDR3 DNA: TGTGCCAGCAGGGGGACAGGGAAGCCC. Protein sequence: CASRGTGKP. Given in full, the CDR3 is CASRGTGKPQHF.

In the case of this clone: The CDR3 end is not reached by the read, which stops 3 residues before it; the germline J gene fills it in. This rearrangement joins TRBV20-1 to TRBJ1-2; D unresolved. The CDR3 has 12 residues. V dropped 4 bases and J dropped 5 bases, with 11 bases sitting between them. CDR1 is DFQATT and CDR2 is SNEGSKA in the germline V gene (reference sequence). The part of the CDR3 DNA that was read is TGCAGTGCTACCTCCGGGTCGTATGGC. Translating gives CSATSGSYG. The complete CDR3 sequence is CSATSGSYGYTF.

Note on this clone: The CDR3 end falls 3 residues outside the read, so it is completed with the germline J gene. The chain recombines TRBV7-2 with TRBJ1-5; perhaps TRBD1 as D (6 bases). The V gene lost 5 bases and the J gene lost 2 bases, with 10 bases spanning the gap. The CDR3 spans 14 residues. Germline V gene lookup returns CDR1 SGHTA and CDR2 FQGNSA. CDR3 sequence: CASSPRQGNQPQHF. The CDR3 bases that were read are TGTGCCAGCAGCCCCCGACAGGGCAATCAGCCC.

As to this clone: Read sequence stops 3 residues before the CDR3 end, and the germline J gene provides the missing end. V gene TRBV18 combines with J gene TRBJ2-3; D is undetermined. There are 13 residues in the CDR3. Germline assignment: CDR1 KGHSH and CDR2 LQKENI. The sequenced CDR3 bases are TGTGCCAGCTCACCGGCGGCTTTGGAAACG. It encodes CASSPAALET. The complete CDR3 protein is CASSPAALETQYF.

Comments on this clone: The CDR3 is cut off 3 residues early in the read; its end comes from the germline J gene. This chain joins TRBV19 and TRBJ2-1, with 8 bases aligning to TRBD2. CDR3 length: 16 amino acids. J gave up 3 bases and V 6 bases, and 10 bases lay outside the gene matches. Germline loops: CDR1 LNHDA, CDR2 SQIVND (reference sequence). The CDR3 here is CASSIGAGGFYNEQFF. The CDR3 bases that were read are TGTGCCAGTAGCATCGGGGCGGGGGGTTTCTACAATGAG.

In regard to this clone: The CDR3 end falls 3 residues outside the read, so it is completed with the germline J gene. The rearrangement joins TRBV19 to TRBJ2-7; D might be TRBD1 (6 bases). The CDR3 is made up of 15 amino acids. V was pared by 9 bases and J by 0 bases, with 18 bases between. Germline CDR1 LNHDA, CDR2 SQIVND (reference sequence). CDR3 residues: CASSDKQGASYEQYF. The covered CDR3 bases are TGTGCCAGCTCGGACAAACAGGGAGCCTCCTACGAG.

Concerning this clone: The read comes to an end 3 residues before the CDR3 does, leaving the germline J gene to fill in the end. The rearrangement links TRBV3-1 (or the pseudogene TRBV3-2) to TRBJ2-2; D might be TRBD2 (5 bases). CDR1 and CDR2 (germline): LGHDT, YNNKEL (reference sequence). This CDR3 has 14 residues. Trimming left V 1 base short and J 5 bases short, with 8 bases between. The CDR3 loop is CASSQGRGTGELFF. CDR3 bases read: TGTGCCAGCAGCCAAGGACGGGGTACCGGGGAG.

Points on this clone: The DNA ends 3 residues before the CDR3 does, and the rest of the CDR3 is filled in from the germline J gene. V and J are TRBV7-2 and TRBJ1-1, with 7 bases lining up with TRBD1. Germline CDR1 and CDR2: SGHTA and FQGNSA. The CDR3 has 14 amino acids. The CDR3 DNA, read in part, is TGTGCCAGCAGCTTAGGCCTGACAGGGAAAGAA. Amino acids: CASSLGLTGKE. The full CDR3 protein reads CASSLGLTGKEAFF.

About this clone itself: Coverage ceases 3 residues before the CDR3 finishes, and the germline J gene fills in the end. The chain joins TRBV10-2 to TRBJ2-7; 7 bases are shared with TRBD1. The V gene's germline CDR1 is WSHSY and CDR2 SAAADI. The CDR3 has 15 residues. The V and J ends lost 2 bases and 1 base, in that order; junction bases with no gene match: 5. The DNA read from the CDR3 is TGCGCCAGCAGTGAGGGTAACAGGGGTTCCTACGAG. Translation gives CASSEGNRGSYE. The whole CDR3 sequence is CASSEGNRGSYEQYF.

On this clone: The CDR3 extends 3 residues past the end of the read, so its final part is completed from the germline J gene. The chain carries TRBV18 and TRBJ1-2; weak D call: TRBD1 (5 bases). Germline values: CDR1 KGHSH, CDR2 LQKENI. The CDR3 extends over 14 amino acids. The DNA read from the CDR3 is TGTGCCAGCTCACCGACAGCAATTGACAATGAC. Its translation: CASSPTAIDND. The CDR3, in full, reads CASSPTAIDNDYTF.

As for this clone: The CDR3 is cut off 3 residues early in the read; its end comes from the germline J gene. The chain is built from TRBV19 and TRBJ1-5; no clear D. The CDR3 has 14 amino acids. The germline CDR1 and CDR2 sequences are LNHDA and SQIVND (reference sequence). CDR3 DNA, as far as it was read: TGTGCCAGTAGTGCCCGCTTGGGCACAGATCCC. Translated, it gives CASSARLGTDP. The entire CDR3 is CASSARLGTDPQHF. Based on the CDR3 plus reference TRBV19 and TRBJ1-5, the full variable domain is DGGITQSPKYLFRKEGQNVTLSCEQNLNHDAMYWYRQDPGQGLRLIYYSQIVNDFQKGDIAEGYSVSREKKESFPLTVTSAQKNPTAFYLCASSARLGTDPQHFGDGTRLSIL.

Concerning this clone: The read terminates 3 residues ahead of where the CDR3 ends, so the germline J gene completes it. This rearrangement joins TRBV28 to TRBJ2-4; 7 bases agree with TRBD1. The CDR3 contains 12 residues. Germline CDR1 MDHEN, CDR2 SYDVKM. CDR3 region: CASSSDRDHQYF. CDR3 DNA (partial): TGTGCCAGCAGCTCCGACAGGGACCAT.

A note on this clone: Read data end 3 residues before the CDR3 end; the end is taken from the germline J gene. The chain joins TRBV14 to TRBJ2-7, with D maybe TRBD1 (5 bases). V gave up 5 bases and J gave up 2 bases, with 10 bases separating them. The CDR3 has 13 residues. Germline CDR1 reads SGHDN; CDR2 reads FVKESK. The DNA read from the CDR3 is TGTGCCAGCAGCTTGACAGCCACCTACGAG. Translating it yields CASSLTATYE. From start to end, the CDR3 is CASSLTATYEQYF.

About this clone itself: The read ends 3 residues before the CDR3 terminus; that terminus is restored from the germline J gene. This chain uses TRBV13 with TRBJ2-5; TRBD2 is a possible D gene (5 bases). Germline values: CDR1 PRHDT, CDR2 FYEKMQ (reference sequence). The CDR3 covers 13 residues. V was cut by 5 bases and J by 2 bases, with 9 bases left in between. The part of the CDR3 DNA that was read is TGTGCCAGCAGCCAGGAGGTTCAAGAGACC. Encoded protein: CASSQEVQET. The complete CDR3 sequence is CASSQEVQETQYF. The full variable domain, its missing parts supplied by reference TRBV13 and TRBJ2-5, is AAGVIQSPRHLIKEKRETATLKCYPIPRHDTVYWYQQGPGQDPQFLISFYEKMQSDKGSIPDRFSAQQFSDYHSELNMSSLELGDSALYFCASSQEVQETQYFGPGTRLLVL.

A note on this clone: The read gets to within 3 residues of the CDR3 end, and the germline J gene fills in the rest. This chain connects TRBV2 to TRBJ1-5, with TRBD1 matching over 7 bases. V shed 7 bases, J shed 6 bases, and the junction held 9 bases outside the gene matches. The CDR3 sequence is 14 residues long. The germline CDR1 and CDR2 sequences are SNHLY and FYNNEI. CDR3 DNA, as far as it was read: TGTGCCAGCAATATTGACAGGGCCGGTCAGCCC. It encodes CASNIDRAGQP. Given in full, the CDR3 is CASNIDRAGQPQHF.

On this clone itself: The read ends 3 residues before the CDR3 terminus; that terminus is restored from the germline J gene. This sequence joins TRBV19 and TRBJ2-2; D possibly corresponds to TRBD1 (5 bases). This CDR3 spans 15 amino acids. Germline V gene sequence: CDR1 LNHDA, CDR2 SQIVND (reference sequence). The CDR3 sequence is CASNFPSSGANVLFF. Incomplete CDR3 DNA: TGTGCCAGTAATTTCCCGAGCTCTGGGGCCAACGTG.

A word on this clone: The CDR3 is cut off 3 residues early in the read; its end comes from the germline J gene. V gene TRBV20-1 combines with J gene TRBJ2-1, with 8 bases aligning to TRBD2. The CDR3 is 14 amino acids. The germline V gene has CDR1 DFQATT and CDR2 SNEGSKA (reference sequence). V was pared by 6 bases and J by 1 base, with 5 bases of the junction left unmatched. The CDR3 bases that were read are TGCAGTGCAACGGGGGGGAAGTCCTACAATGAG. Translating it yields CSATGGKSYNE. The entire CDR3 reads CSATGGKSYNEQFF.

Here the CDR3 reads CASSFLPTVMNTEAFF. The CDR3 DNA, read in part, is TGTGCCAGTAGTTTCCTCCCGACAGTCATGAACACTGAA. The chain employs TRBV19 and TRBJ1-1, with a weak D call TRBD1 (5 bases). The read finishes 3 residues shy of the CDR3 end, and the germline J gene is used to complete it. The CDR3 length is 16 residues. Germline CDR1 is LNHDA and CDR2 is SQIVND (reference sequence). V lost 5 bases and J lost 0, with 16 bases in between. The complete variable domain, with remaining parts taken from reference TRBV19 and TRBJ1-1, reads DGGITQSPKYLFRKEGQNVTLSCEQNLNHDAMYWYRQDPGQGLRLIYYSQIVNDFQKGDIAEGYSVSREKKESFPLTVTSAQKNPTAFYLCASSFLPTVMNTEAFFGQGTRLTVV.